Presented here are 18 T cell receptor beta chains from one specimen sequenced in a study of T cells in Graves' hyperthyroidism and ophthalmopathy. Researchers amplified the TCR beta CDR3 regions from RNA transcripts. During a first-round RT-PCR of the TCR CDR3, the HTBI primer set was used. Using its own MiXCR run on the multiplex PCR reads, TCRdb lists one record per CDR3 protein. The sample contains around 700,000 distinct CDR3 sequences, 18% of which appear only once. The specimen was blood. The origin of the receptors is a woman between 50 and 59 years old with Graves' hyperthyroidism that later progressed to Graves' ophthalmopathy.

The chain uses TRBV5-6 and TRBJ1-1; tentative D call: TRBD1 (5 bases). The CDR3 length is 16 residues. V was clipped by 0 bases and J by 5 bases, with 17 bases between them. Looked up from germline, CDR1 is SGHDT and CDR2 is YYEEEE. This CDR3 reads CASSLEGAPIGTEAFF. The CDR3 nucleotides are TGTGCCAGCAGCTTGGAAGGGGCGCCCATTGGGACTGAAGCTTTCTTT.

In its sample, this clonotype was seen many times. This chain links TRBV12-3 or TRBV12-4 with TRBJ2-7; 8 bases agree with TRBD1. This CDR3 spans 13 amino acids. J gave up 5 bases and V 4 bases, and 4 bases lay outside the gene matches. The CDR3 protein is CASSSSGGNEQYF. The CDR3 DNA reads as TGTGCCAGCAGTTCCTCAGGGGGCAACGAGCAGTACTTC.

The table lists this clonotype with many counts. This chain links TRBV11-2 with TRBJ1-1; 7 positions agree with TRBD1. Unmatched junction bases numbered 8, after V lost 6 bases and J lost 4 bases. Per the germline V gene, CDR1 is SGHAT and CDR2 is FQNNGV. The length of the CDR3 is 14 residues. CDR3 nucleotide sequence: TGTGCCAGCAGGAGACAGGGTGGGTCCACTGAAGCTTTCTTT. Translated, it gives CASRRQGGSTEAFF.

The table lists this clonotype with many counts. The chain couples TRBV6-6 to TRBJ1-5; no clear D. V lost 0 bases, J lost 5 bases, and 8 bases lay in between. Germline V gene lookup returns CDR1 MNHNY and CDR2 SVGAGI (reference sequence). CDR3 length equals 14 residues. CDR3 DNA sequence: TGTGCCAGCAGTTACTCTAGATATGATCAGCCCCAGCATTTT. The encoded protein is CASSYSRYDQPQHF.

In its sample, this clonotype was seen many times. This sequence joins TRBV6-9 and TRBJ1-1; 9 bases align to TRBD1. With V trimmed by 6 bases and J by 1 base, 9 bases remained unmatched. CDR1 and CDR2 (germline): MNHGY, SVAAGI. CDR3 length: 16 residues. The CDR3 region has the DNA TGTGCCAGCAGCTTCGCCGGGGACAGGGAGAACACTGAAGCTTTCTTT. It yields the protein CASSFAGDRENTEAFF.

The rearrangement joins TRBV6-5 to TRBJ1-3; 7 nucleotides agree with TRBD1. The CDR3 sequence is 17 residues long. V gave up 2 bases and J gave up 0 bases; unmatched junction bases: 7. In germline, CDR1 is MNHEY, CDR2 SVGAGI. The CDR3 loop is CASSYGFGTASGNTIYF. The CDR3 DNA is TGTGCCAGCAGTTACGGCTTTGGGACAGCCTCTGGAAACACCATATATTTT.

This clonotype was detected once. This may arise from a read error, as a much more abundant clone is one base away. CDR3 nucleotides: TGTGCCAGCAGCCCAGGTGTCAGGGAGGGTGAAGCTTTCTTT. This gives the protein CASSPGVREGEAFF. This chain links TRBV12-3 or TRBV12-4 with TRBJ1-1; D might be TRBD1 (5 bases). Trimming cost V 6 bases and J 7 bases, with 18 bases left between them. This CDR3 comprises 14 residues.

This clonotype was found many times. The chain employs TRBV3-1 and TRBJ2-3; either TRBD1 or TRBD2 may supply D (5 bases each). This CDR3 is built from 13 residues. Germline lookup yields CDR1 LGHDT and CDR2 YNNKEL (reference sequence). Trimming stripped 8 bases from V and 0 bases from J, with 9 bases between. The CDR3 sequence: CASQGPSTDTQYF. CDR3 nucleotide sequence: TGTGCCAGCCAGGGACCTAGCACAGATACGCAGTATTTT.

J is TRBJ1-5 and V is TRBV3-1, with D possibly being TRBD1 (5 bases). CDR3 size: 14 residues. Germline V gene lookup returns CDR1 LGHDT and CDR2 YNNKEL (reference sequence). V dropped 1 base and J dropped 6 bases, with 10 bases sitting between them. CDR3 nucleotide sequence: TGTGCCAGCAGCCAAGGCGGGGGAGCTCAGCCCCAGCATTTT. Protein sequence: CASSQGGGAQPQHF.

This clonotype was recorded once. The CDR3 DNA follows: TGCGCCAGCAGCACCCATGTCCCGGCAACTAATGAAAAACTGTTTTTT. This codes for CASSTHVPATNEKLFF. The chain couples TRBV4-1 to TRBJ1-4; D remains unclear. Germline CDR1 and CDR2: MGHRA and YSYEKL. The CDR3 covers 16 residues. Deletions cut 5 bases from V and 0 bases from J, with 13 bases between.

The table lists this clonotype with many counts. The chain recombines TRBV3-1 with TRBJ1-1; no reliable D call. Germline assignment: CDR1 LGHDT and CDR2 YNNKEL (reference sequence). V lost 0 bases and J lost 5, with 7 bases in between. The CDR3 totals 13 residues. The CDR3, as DNA: TGTGCCAGCAGCCAAGATCGAAGGACTGAAGCTTTCTTT. As protein: CASSQDRRTEAFF. Full variable domain (rest looked up from reference TRBV3-1 and TRBJ1-1): DTAVSQTPKYLVTQMGNDKSIKCEQNLGHDTMYWYKQDSKKFLKIMFSYNNKELIINETVPNRFSPKSPDKAHLNLHINSLELGDSAVYFCASSQDRRTEAFFGQGTRLTVV.

The gene calls are TRBV3-1 and TRBJ1-1; D is unclear. Germline CDR1 is LGHDT and CDR2 is YNNKEL (reference sequence). V was clipped by 2 bases and J by 5 bases, with 15 bases between them. The CDR3 sequence is 15 residues long. The CDR3 DNA follows: TGTGCCAGCAGCCAATCCGGTTTGGGTTTGACTGAAGCTTTCTTT. Its protein is CASSQSGLGLTEAFF.

This clonotype showed up many times. The rearrangement uses TRBV7-2 and TRBJ2-5, with D hard to call. Germline V lookup: CDR1 SGHTA, CDR2 FQGNSA. The CDR3 has 12 residues. Trimming shortened V by 2 bases and J by 6 bases, and 7 bases separated the two germline ends. In nucleotides, the CDR3 is TGTGCCAGCAGCTTAACTGGGCAGACCCAGTACTTC. This translates into CASSLTGQTQYF.

The V gene is TRBV4-1, the J gene TRBJ1-2; D gene uncertain. With 1 base removed from V and 8 bases from J, the gap between germline ends came to 14 bases. The CDR3 is 14 residues long. Germline V gene data show CDR1 as MGHRA and CDR2 as YSYEKL. DNA for the CDR3: TGCGCCAGCAGCCAAGGCCCGGGTTCGCACGGCTACACCTTC. Its protein product is CASSQGPGSHGYTF.

The V call is TRBV5-6, the J call TRBJ2-7; D call uncertain. The CDR3 contains 14 residues. Trimming removed 1 base at V and 2 bases at J, with 10 bases between. Germline-derived CDR1 and CDR2 are SGHDT and YYEEEE. The CDR3 sequence is CASSLNYRTYEQYF. CDR3 DNA sequence: TGTGCCAGCAGCTTGAATTATCGCACCTACGAGCAGTACTTC.

This clonotype was picked up a small number of times. The chain recombines TRBV9 with TRBJ1-2, with no clear D. V was cut by 0 bases and J by 4 bases, with 13 bases left in between. CDR1 and CDR2 from the germline V gene are SGDLS and YYNGEE. This CDR3 has 15 residues. CDR3 nucleotide sequence: TGTGCCAGCAGCGTAGATCCGGGAGTTGGCTATGGCTACACCTTC. Its protein is CASSVDPGVGYGYTF.

This clonotype was seen ten or more times. The gene calls are TRBV2 and TRBJ2-3, with TRBD2 matching over 9 bases. The CDR3 runs 17 residues. Germline V gene sequence: CDR1 SNHLY, CDR2 FYNNEI. J was trimmed by 0 bases and V by 3 bases; bases with no gene match: 7. The CDR3: CASSDGQAGGSTDTQYF. Written as DNA, the CDR3 is TGTGCCAGCAGTGACGGTCAAGCGGGGGGCAGCACAGATACGCAGTATTTT.

This clonotype occurred many times. The chain combines TRBV6-1 with TRBJ2-7; TRBD1 might be the D (5 bases). Germline lookup yields CDR1 MNHNS and CDR2 SASEGT. V lost 8 bases and J lost 4, with 9 bases in between. CDR3 length equals 11 residues. In DNA, the CDR3 is TGTGCCAGCGGGGCGCAATACGAGCAGTACTTC. It codes for CASGAQYEQYF.